This T cell receptor beta chain was sequenced in a study of response to subunit inactivated influenza vaccine (dated by TCRdb to between 2017 and 2018). A note on the overall study: To follow how T cells responded to a trivalent subunit inactivated influenza vaccine, the researchers relied on deep quantitative profiling of the T cell receptor repertoire.

This clonotype came up many times. No antigen is known for it. No much larger clone exists at a distance of one base, and base qualities are not known. Preparation of the library involved RT-PCR. For sequencing, an Illumina HiSeq 2500 was employed. The public reads were reprocessed in TCRdb via fastp at Q25 and MiXCR, keeping in-frame beta chains. Each record represents a unique CDR3 protein, reported with the most common genes and DNA among its rows. In all, the sample holds hundreds of thousands of distinct CDR3 sequences, and 15% to 20% of those were seen once. Approximately 11% of the sample is in the top ten clones. From a lookup of the germline V gene, CDR1 and CDR2 are MNHNS and SASEGT. From the cysteine up to the phenylalanine, the CDR3 has a length of 16 residues. Only the CDR3 part of the read is kept: 48 bases, read in frame from the first base. Relative to germline, V is missing 5 bases and J is missing 4 bases, with 11 bases of the junction outside any gene match.

The paper as a whole reports these results and caveats: The authors proposed that each seasonal influenza vaccination may bring in only a limited number of new T cells.

The V gene is TRBV6-1 and the J gene is TRBJ2-5; 9 of the junction bases match TRBD1. Sequencing used PBMCs from blood, obtained 5 days after vaccination. This TCR derives from a man over 45 who received an inactivated influenza vaccine. Donor details come from another sample of the same person, matched by shared clones. In nucleotides, the sequence is TGTGCCAGCAGTAAATTGACAGGGGGTATGAGAGAGACCCAGTACTTC. The encoded protein is CASSKLTGGMRETQYF.